This passage covers 26 T cell receptor beta chains from one sample sequenced in a study of blood T cell repertoires in COVID-19. The repertoire was sequenced with immunoSEQ multiplex PCR; TCRdb's copy has only in-frame clones and lacks some. The sample yields approximately 170,000 clones, 83% seen once. Sample: peripheral blood. The source is a woman older than 75 with acute or convalescent COVID-19.

J is TRBJ1-2 and V is TRBV25-1; 7 bases align to TRBD1. CDR1 is MGHDK, CDR2 SYGVNS, per germline. CDR3 length: 15 residues. V lost 3 bases to trimming and J lost 2 bases; unmatched junction nucleotides: 6. The CDR3 protein is CASSEPGTANYGYTF. In DNA, the CDR3 is TGTGCCAGCAGTGAGCCCGGGACAGCAAACTATGGCTACACCTTC.

The chain combines TRBV29-1 with TRBJ2-5; D is uncertain. The CDR3 contains 12 residues. Trimming pared 2 bases from V and 2 bases from J, leaving 6 bases between. Germline CDR1 and CDR2: SQVTM and ANQGSEA. DNA of the CDR3: TGCAGCGTTGAACCCAGGCAAGAGACCCAGTACTTC. It specifies CSVEPRQETQYF.

The chain is built from TRBV6-5 and TRBJ2-2; 8 bases align to TRBD1. There are 14 residues in the CDR3. CDR1 and CDR2 (germline): MNHEY, SVGAGI. Unmatched junction bases numbered 4, after V lost 10 bases and J lost 0 bases. The DNA of the CDR3 is TGTGCCACTAGGACAGGGTCGAACACCGGGGAGCTGTTTTTT. Protein: CATRTGSNTGELFF.

The gene calls are TRBV7-9 and TRBJ2-7; 9 bases match TRBD1. CDR3 size: 14 residues. Trimming took 4 bases from V and 5 from J; bases not matched to a gene: 6. The germline V gene has CDR1 SEHNR and CDR2 FQNEAQ (reference sequence). The CDR3 nucleotides are TGTGCCAGCAGCTCCACAGGGGGCTTCGACGAGCAGTACTTC. It yields the protein CASSSTGGFDEQYF. The variable domain in full, completed from reference TRBV7-9 and TRBJ2-7, reads DTGVSQNPRHKITKRGQNVTFRCDPISEHNRLYWYRQTLGQGPEFLTYFQNEAQLEKSRLLSDRFSAERPKGSFSTLEIQRTEQGDSAMYLCASSSTGGFDEQYFGPGTRLTVT.

This clone came up a few times. Other nucleotide sequences in the sample specify the same CDR3. The V gene is TRBV20-1, the J gene TRBJ2-5; D is ambiguous. The CDR3 is made up of 11 amino acids. V gave up 6 bases and J gave up 5 bases, with 10 bases separating them. Germline V gives CDR1 DFQATT, CDR2 SNEGSKA (reference sequence). The CDR3 sequence: CSARPEETQYF. The CDR3 nucleotides read TGCAGTGCAAGACCCGAGGAGACCCAGTACTTC.

The V gene is TRBV7-9, the J gene TRBJ2-1; TRBD2 matches at 7 bases. CDR3 length: 15 residues. The germline CDR1 and CDR2 sequences are SEHNR and FQNEAQ (reference sequence). J gave up 6 bases and V 7 bases, and 12 bases lay outside the gene matches. Written as DNA, the CDR3 is TGTGCCAGCACCCTCGGCGGCTCTAGCGGCAATGAGCAGTTCTTC. The encoded protein is CASTLGGSSGNEQFF. Together with reference TRBV7-9 and TRBJ2-1, the CDR3 gives the full variable domain: DTGVSQNPRHKITKRGQNVTFRCDPISEHNRLYWYRQTLGQGPEFLTYFQNEAQLEKSRLLSDRFSAERPKGSFSTLEIQRTEQGDSAMYLCASTLGGSSGNEQFFGPGTRLTVL.

The chain uses TRBV18 and TRBJ1-1; a possible D gene is TRBD1 (5 bases). The V end lost 0 bases, the J end lost 5 bases, and 13 bases lay between the germline ends. The CDR3 covers 15 residues. The V gene's germline CDR1 is KGHSH and CDR2 LQKENI. CDR3 in DNA: TGTGCCAGCTCACCACCGCCAGGGAGGGGTACTGAAGCTTTCTTT. It is translated as CASSPPPGRGTEAFF.

This clone was picked up a small number of times. This chain joins TRBV4-1 and TRBJ1-2; 7 nucleotides match TRBD1. There are 14 residues in the CDR3. The V segment lost 4 bases and the J segment 6 bases; nucleotides outside the gene matches: 8. CDR1 MGHRA and CDR2 YSYEKL come from the germline V gene. The CDR3 DNA reads TGCGCCAGCAGCCTCAAAACTACAGGGGATGGCTACACCTTC. It yields the protein CASSLKTTGDGYTF.

There are a few counts of this clone. The chain couples TRBV5-4 to TRBJ1-3; unclear D gene. Looked up from germline, CDR1 is SGHNT and CDR2 is YYREEE (reference sequence). Trimming left V 0 bases short and J 0 bases short, with 7 bases between. CDR3 length: 15 amino acids. This CDR3 is CASSLDSRSGNTIYF. CDR3 nucleotides: TGTGCCAGCAGCTTGGACTCTCGCTCTGGAAACACCATATATTTT.

The gene calls are TRBV6-6 and TRBJ2-1, with 16 positions matching TRBD2. The germline CDR1 and CDR2 sequences are MNHNY and SVGAGI (reference sequence). CDR3 length equals 18 residues. The V and J ends lost 5 bases and 7 bases, in that order; junction bases with no gene match: 11. The CDR3 sequence is CASSRPGLAGGPLNEQFF. The CDR3 region has the DNA TGTGCCAGCAGTCGACCGGGACTAGCGGGGGGGCCTTTAAATGAGCAGTTCTTC.

V usage is TRBV6-5 and J usage is TRBJ1-2; TRBD1 aligns across 10 bases. This CDR3 comprises 13 residues. With 11 bases clipped from V and 4 bases from J, the junction kept 7 bases outside the gene matches. Germline V gene data show CDR1 as MNHEY and CDR2 as SVGAGI. The CDR3 loop is CAARDRGFYGYTF. In DNA, the CDR3 is TGTGCCGCCCGGGACAGGGGCTTCTATGGCTACACCTTC.

The CDR3 is CASSMEGAQGQPQHF. Here the CDR3 DNA reads TGTGCCAGTAGTATGGAGGGGGCGCAGGGGCAGCCCCAGCATTTT. The chain has TRBV19 and TRBJ1-5, with TRBD1 identical over 7 bases. V dropped 3 bases and J dropped 7; count of bases not matched to a gene: 9. Per the germline V gene, CDR1 is LNHDA and CDR2 is SQIVND (reference sequence). The CDR3 contains 15 residues. Variable domain in full (rest from reference TRBV19 and TRBJ1-5): DGGITQSPKYLFRKEGQNVTLSCEQNLNHDAMYWYRQDPGQGLRLIYYSQIVNDFQKGDIAEGYSVSREKKESFPLTVTSAQKNPTAFYLCASSMEGAQGQPQHFGDGTRLSIL.

The chain uses TRBV7-9 and TRBJ2-7; D is unclear. Trimming removed 1 base from V and 3 bases from J, with 13 bases in between. The CDR3 runs 15 residues. CDR1 and CDR2 (germline): SEHNR, FQNEAQ (reference sequence). CDR3 DNA sequence: TGTGCCAGCAGCTTAGGGGCAGAGATATTCTACGAGCAGTACTTC. Translation gives CASSLGAEIFYEQYF.

V usage is TRBV4-3 and J usage is TRBJ2-5; 11 nucleotides match TRBD1. V lost 2 bases, J lost 6 bases, and 5 bases stayed unmatched. This CDR3 has 15 amino acids. The germline gives CDR1 LGHNA, CDR2 YSLEER. CDR3 loop: CASSQQDRGRQTQYF. CDR3 coding DNA: TGCGCCAGCAGCCAACAGGACAGGGGGCGACAGACCCAGTACTTC.

On this clone itself: An end of the junction differs from the germline gene, which may be a read error. The J gene is TRBJ2-7, the V gene TRBV5-1; TRBD1 might be the D (5 bases). In germline, CDR1 is SGHRS, CDR2 YFSETQ. The CDR3 extends over 14 amino acids. The CDR3 sequence: CASRLDIYSYEQYF. For the CDR3, the DNA is TGCGCCAGCAGATTGGACATATACTCCTACGAGCAGTACTTC. The full variable domain, in which reference TRBV5-1 and TRBJ2-7 provide the parts outside the CDR3, is KAGVTQTPRYLIKTRGQQVTLSCSPISGHRSVSWYQQTPGQGLQFLFEYFSETQRNKGNFPGRFSGRQFSNSRSEMNVSTLELGDSALYLCASRLDIYSYEQYFGPGTRLTVT.

The J gene is TRBJ2-2, the V gene TRBV11-2; 12 positions agree with TRBD1. The CDR3 contains 18 residues. The V segment lost 3 bases and the J segment 3 bases; nucleotides outside the gene matches: 8. Germline loops: CDR1 SGHAT, CDR2 FQNNGV. The CDR3 region is CASSFGTGGLADTGELFF. CDR3 DNA: TGTGCCAGCAGCTTCGGGACAGGGGGCCTCGCTGACACCGGGGAGCTGTTTTTT.

The chain couples TRBV24-1 to TRBJ2-5, with 7 positions matching TRBD2. Losses at the gene ends were 3 bases for V and 3 bases for J; bases not matched to a gene: 0. This CDR3 region has 13 residues. Germline V gives CDR1 KGHDR, CDR2 SFDVKD. The CDR3 loop reads CATSDGGEETQYF. The CDR3 bases are TGTGCCACCAGTGATGGGGGGGAAGAGACCCAGTACTTC.

The chain recombines TRBV28 with TRBJ1-2; 8 positions agree with TRBD1. Germline trimming cut 6 bases from V and 0 bases from J; bases unmatched to any gene: 12. The CDR3 sequence is 17 residues long. CDR1 is MDHEN, CDR2 SYDVKM, per germline. The CDR3 DNA is TGTGCCAGCAGCGACACGACTTCGGACAGGGCTAACTATGGCTACACCTTC. It yields the protein CASSDTTSDRANYGYTF.

V and J are TRBV7-9 and TRBJ1-1; no reliable D call. V was shortened by 1 base and J by 1 base, with 7 bases between the two germline ends. From germline, CDR1 is SEHNR and CDR2 FQNEAQ (reference sequence). This CDR3 contains 14 residues. CDR3 sequence reads: CASSLGTGNTEAFF. DNA of the CDR3: TGTGCCAGCAGCTTAGGAACGGGGAACACTGAAGCTTTCTTT.

The V call is TRBV2, the J call TRBJ1-4; D unclear. The V and J ends lost 8 bases and 4 bases respectively, with 11 bases between them. The germline CDR1 and CDR2 sequences are SNHLY and FYNNEI. The CDR3 runs 13 residues. CDR3: CASANQVNEKLFF. In DNA, the CDR3 is TGTGCCAGCGCGAACCAGGTTAATGAAAAACTGTTTTTT.

The V call is TRBV9, the J call TRBJ2-3, with D possibly TRBD2 on 6 matching bases. The germline V gene encodes CDR1 SGDLS and CDR2 YYNGEE. V gave up 9 bases and J gave up 2 bases, with 16 bases separating them. The CDR3 contains 14 residues. CDR3 loop: CAKPRDWVTDTQYF. CDR3 nucleotide sequence: TGTGCCAAGCCCCGGGACTGGGTCACAGATACGCAGTATTTT.

The chain carries TRBV28 and TRBJ1-4; D unresolved. Trimming stripped 6 bases from V and 2 bases from J, with 7 bases between. Germline CDR1 MDHEN, CDR2 SYDVKM. This CDR3 spans 13 amino acids. The CDR3 nucleotides read TGTGCCAGCAGCCTAGCGACTAATGAAAAACTGTTTTTT. This encodes CASSLATNEKLFF.

The chain links TRBV5-5 to TRBJ1-1, with D hard to call. Trimming cost V 4 bases and J 4 bases, with 17 bases left between them. CDR3 length equals 15 residues. CDR1 and CDR2 (germline): SGHKS, YYEKEE (reference sequence). The CDR3 reads CASSPAPGSVTEAFF. CDR3 sequence (DNA): TGTGCCAGCAGCCCGGCTCCGGGGTCGGTCACTGAAGCTTTCTTT. Together with reference TRBV5-5 and TRBJ1-1, the CDR3 gives the full variable domain: DAGVTQSPTHLIKTRGQQVTLRCSPISGHKSVSWYQQVLGQGPQFIFQYYEKEERGRGNFPDRFSARQFPNYSSELNVNALLLGDSALYLCASSPAPGSVTEAFFGQGTRLTVV.

The V and J genes are TRBV19 and TRBJ2-2, with 8 bases matching TRBD1. Germline V gives CDR1 LNHDA, CDR2 SQIVND (reference sequence). The CDR3 loop spans 17 amino acids. The V gene end was trimmed by 5 bases and the J gene end by 4 bases; junction bases not matched to a gene: 12. The CDR3 here is CASSPGTGFSVTGELFF. The CDR3 bases are TGTGCCAGTAGTCCTGGGACAGGCTTTTCCGTCACCGGGGAGCTGTTTTTT.

The rearrangement joins TRBV2 to TRBJ1-2; perhaps TRBD1 as D (5 bases). Per germline, CDR1 SNHLY and CDR2 FYNNEI. Trimming took off 7 bases at V and 6 bases at J, with 9 bases between the two ends. The CDR3 length is 11 residues. CDR3 DNA sequence: TGTGCCAGCATGGGGGGGGATGGCTACACCTTC. Protein product: CASMGGDGYTF.

Only a few counts were recorded for this clone. This rearrangement joins TRBV10-2 to TRBJ1-5; D is unclear. V lost 3 bases to trimming and J lost 10 bases, with 10 bases between them. There are 12 residues in the CDR3. CDR1 and CDR2 (germline): WSHSY, SAAADI. This chain's CDR3 is CASSDQEKPQHF. The CDR3 region has the DNA TGCGCCAGCAGTGACCAGGAAAAACCCCAGCATTTT.